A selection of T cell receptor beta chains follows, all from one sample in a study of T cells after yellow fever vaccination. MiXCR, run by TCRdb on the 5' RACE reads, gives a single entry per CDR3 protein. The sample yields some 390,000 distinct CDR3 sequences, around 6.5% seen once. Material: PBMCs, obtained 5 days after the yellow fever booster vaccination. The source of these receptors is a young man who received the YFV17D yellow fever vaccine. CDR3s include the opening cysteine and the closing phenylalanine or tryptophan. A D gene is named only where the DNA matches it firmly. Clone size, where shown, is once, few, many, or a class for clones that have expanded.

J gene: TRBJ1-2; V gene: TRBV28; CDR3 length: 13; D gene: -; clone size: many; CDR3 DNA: TGTGCCAGCAGTCTTACAGGGAACTATGGCTACACCTTC; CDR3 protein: CASSLTGNYGYTF
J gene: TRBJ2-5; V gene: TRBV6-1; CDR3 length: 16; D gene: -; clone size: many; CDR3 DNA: TGTGCCAGCAGAGGGTTAGGTACGGGGTACCAAGAGACCCAGTACTTC; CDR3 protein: CASRGLGTGYQETQYF
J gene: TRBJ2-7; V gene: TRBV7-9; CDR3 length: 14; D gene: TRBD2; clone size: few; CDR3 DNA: TGTGCCAGCAGTTATACTAGCGGAGGTGACGAGCAGTACTTC; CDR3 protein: CASSYTSGGDEQYF
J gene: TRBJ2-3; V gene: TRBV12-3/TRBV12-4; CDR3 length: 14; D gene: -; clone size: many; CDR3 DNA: TGTGCCAGCAGAGGGGGTTCTAGCACAGATACGCAGTATTTT; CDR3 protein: CASRGGSSTDTQYF
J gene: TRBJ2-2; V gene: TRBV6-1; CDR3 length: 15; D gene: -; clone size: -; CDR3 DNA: TGTGCCAGCACTGGCCTTACCCCCGGCACCGGGGAGCTGTTTTTT; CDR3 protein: CASTGLTPGTGELFF
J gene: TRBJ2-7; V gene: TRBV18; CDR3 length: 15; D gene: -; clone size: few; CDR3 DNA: TGTGCCAGCTCAGGACCGGGACGTCTCACCTACGAGCAGTACTTC; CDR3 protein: CASSGPGRLTYEQYF
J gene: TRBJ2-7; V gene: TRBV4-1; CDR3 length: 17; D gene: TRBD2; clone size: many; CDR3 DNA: TGCGCCAGCAGCCAAGCAGCCGGGACTACGATCTCCTACGAGCAGTACTTC; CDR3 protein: CASSQAAGTTISYEQYF
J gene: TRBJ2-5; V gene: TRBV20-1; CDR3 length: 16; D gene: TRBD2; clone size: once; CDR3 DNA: TGCTGTGCTAGAGGCGCTAGCGGGAATTCGGTAGAGACCCAGTACTTC; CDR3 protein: CCARGASGNSVETQYF
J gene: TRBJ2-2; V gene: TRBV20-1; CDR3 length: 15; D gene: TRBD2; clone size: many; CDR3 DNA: TGCAGTGCCATGAGCGGGAGCCCCGCCACCGGGGAGCTGTTTTTT; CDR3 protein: CSAMSGSPATGELFF
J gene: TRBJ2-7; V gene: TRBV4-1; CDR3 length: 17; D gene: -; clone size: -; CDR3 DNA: TGCGCCAGCAGCCAAGGATCCTGGGGGCGTTCCGCTTACGAGCAGTACTTC; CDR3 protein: CASSQGSWGRSAYEQYF
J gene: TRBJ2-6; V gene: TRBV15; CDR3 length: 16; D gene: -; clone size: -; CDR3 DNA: TGTGCCACCAGCAGACTCAGGGCCCTCGGGGCCAACGTCCTGACTTTC; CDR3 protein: CATSRLRALGANVLTF
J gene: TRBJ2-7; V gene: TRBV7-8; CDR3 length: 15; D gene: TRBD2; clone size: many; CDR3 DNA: TGTGCCAGCAGAGGGACTAGCGGGAGCCCCCACGAGCAGTACTTC; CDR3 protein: CASRGTSGSPHEQYF
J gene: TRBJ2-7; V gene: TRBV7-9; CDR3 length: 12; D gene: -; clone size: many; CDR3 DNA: TGTGCCAGCAGCAACCAGGGTTACGAGCAGTACTTC; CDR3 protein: CASSNQGYEQYF
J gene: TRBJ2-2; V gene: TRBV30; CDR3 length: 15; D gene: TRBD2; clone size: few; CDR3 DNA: TGTGCCTGGAGTATACTAGCGGGAGGCGACGGGGAGCTGTTTTTT; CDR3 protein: CAWSILAGGDGELFF
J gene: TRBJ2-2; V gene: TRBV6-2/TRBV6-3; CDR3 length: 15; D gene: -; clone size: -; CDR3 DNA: TGTGCCAGCAGTTACATCTCCTTGGGGACCGGGGAGCTGTTTTTT; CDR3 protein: CASSYISLGTGELFF
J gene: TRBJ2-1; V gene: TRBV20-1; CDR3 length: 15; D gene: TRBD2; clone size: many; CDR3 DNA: TGCAGTGCTAGAGCTCGGACTAGCGGGATCAATGAGCAGTTCTTC; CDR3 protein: CSARARTSGINEQFF
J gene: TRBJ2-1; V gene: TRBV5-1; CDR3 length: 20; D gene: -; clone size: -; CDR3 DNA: TGCGCCAGCAGCTTGACGAGGTGGACAGGGCTCGCGGGAGGGCACAATGAGCAGTTCTTC; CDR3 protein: CASSLTRWTGLAGGHNEQFF
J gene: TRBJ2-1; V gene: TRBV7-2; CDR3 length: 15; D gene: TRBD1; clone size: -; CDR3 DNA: TGTGCCAGCAGCCGGCGGACAGGGGTAGGCAATGAGCAGTTCTTC; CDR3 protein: CASSRRTGVGNEQFF
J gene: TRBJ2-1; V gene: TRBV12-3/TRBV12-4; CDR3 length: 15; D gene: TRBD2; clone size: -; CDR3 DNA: TGTGCCAGCAGTACACGACCCCCGGGAGGCAATGAGCAGTTCTTC; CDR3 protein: CASSTRPPGGNEQFF
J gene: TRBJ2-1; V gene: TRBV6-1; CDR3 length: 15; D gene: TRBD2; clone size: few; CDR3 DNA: TGTGCCAGCAGCCTCAGCGGGAGCCCCTACAATGAGCAGTTCTTC; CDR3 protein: CASSLSGSPYNEQFF
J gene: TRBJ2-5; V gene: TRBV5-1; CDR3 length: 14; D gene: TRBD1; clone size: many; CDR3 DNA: TGCGCCAGCGGCAGGATGGGACAGCAAGAGACCCAGTACTTC; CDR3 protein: CASGRMGQQETQYF
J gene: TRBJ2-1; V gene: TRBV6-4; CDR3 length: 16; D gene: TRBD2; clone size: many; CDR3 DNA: TGTGCCAGCAGCGAGGCTAGCGGGAGGGTCCCCAATGAGCAGTTCTTC; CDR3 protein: CASSEASGRVPNEQFF
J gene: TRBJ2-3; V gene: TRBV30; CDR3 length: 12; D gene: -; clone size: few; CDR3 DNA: TGTGCCTACCGGGCCGTAGCAGATACGCAGTATTTT; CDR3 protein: CAYRAVADTQYF
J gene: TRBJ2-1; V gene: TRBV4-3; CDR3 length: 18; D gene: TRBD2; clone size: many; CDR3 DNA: TGCGCCAGCAGCCAAGGGGTAGCGGGAGGCCCTCCCGGGGATGAGCAGTTCTTC; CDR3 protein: CASSQGVAGGPPGDEQFF
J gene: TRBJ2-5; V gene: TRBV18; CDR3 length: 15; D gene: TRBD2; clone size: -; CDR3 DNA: TGTGCCAGCTCACCACCGTCAGCGGGAGCGGAGACCCAGTACTTC; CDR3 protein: CASSPPSAGAETQYF
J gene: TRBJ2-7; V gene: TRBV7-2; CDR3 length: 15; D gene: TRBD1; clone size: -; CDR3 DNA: TGTGCCAGCAGCTTCGCCGGGACAGGGGTGGGCGAGCAGTACTTC; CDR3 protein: CASSFAGTGVGEQYF
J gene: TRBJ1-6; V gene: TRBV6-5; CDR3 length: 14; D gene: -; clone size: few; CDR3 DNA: TGTGCCAGCAGTCTTTTCACCGGATCCTCACCCCTCCACTTT; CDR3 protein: CASSLFTGSSPLHF
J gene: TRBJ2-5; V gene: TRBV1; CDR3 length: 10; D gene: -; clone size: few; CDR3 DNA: TGCACCAGCGTCACGGAGACCCAGTACTTC; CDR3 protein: CTSVTETQYF
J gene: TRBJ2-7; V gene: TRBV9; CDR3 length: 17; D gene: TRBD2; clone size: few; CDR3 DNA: TGTGCCAGCAGCGCCCTTGGGACTAGCGGGAGCCCCTACGAGCAGTACTTC; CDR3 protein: CASSALGTSGSPYEQYF
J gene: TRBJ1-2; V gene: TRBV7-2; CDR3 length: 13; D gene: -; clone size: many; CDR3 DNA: TGTGCCAGCAGCTTAGCATTGAAGGGTGGCTACACCTTC; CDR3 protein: CASSLALKGGYTF
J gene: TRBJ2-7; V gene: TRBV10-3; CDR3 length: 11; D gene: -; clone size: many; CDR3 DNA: TGTGCGACCACCCCGGGAGACGAGCAGTACTTC; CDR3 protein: CATTPGDEQYF
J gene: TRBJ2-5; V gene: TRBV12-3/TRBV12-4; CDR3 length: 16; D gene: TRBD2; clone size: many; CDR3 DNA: TGTGCCAGCAGTGAACTCCTAGCGGGAGGGAAAGGGACCCAGTACTTC; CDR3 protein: CASSELLAGGKGTQYF
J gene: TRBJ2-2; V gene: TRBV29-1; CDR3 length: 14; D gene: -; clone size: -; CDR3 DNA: TGCAGCGCCTATGCGGCTTCCTTAGCCGGGGAGCTGTTTTTT; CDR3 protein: CSAYAASLAGELFF
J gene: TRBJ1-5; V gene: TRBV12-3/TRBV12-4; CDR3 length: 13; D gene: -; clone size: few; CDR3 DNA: TGTGCCAGCAGTTTAGATCTAGGGGCCAGCCAGCATTTT; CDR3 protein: CASSLDLGASQHF
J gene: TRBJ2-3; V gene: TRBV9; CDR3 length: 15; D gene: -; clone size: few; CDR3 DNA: TGTGCCAGCAGCGTAGCTCGGTTGTTTAGCGGCGCGCAGTATTTT; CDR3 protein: CASSVARLFSGAQYF
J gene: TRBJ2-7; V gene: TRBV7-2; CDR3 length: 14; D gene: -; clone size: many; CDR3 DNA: TGTGCCAGCAGCTTAGTCCAGGTACCCTACGAGCAGTACTTC; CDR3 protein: CASSLVQVPYEQYF
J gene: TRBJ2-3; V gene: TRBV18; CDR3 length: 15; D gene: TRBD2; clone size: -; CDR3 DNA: TGTGCCAGCTCACCCCGGACTAGCGGGAGGGATACGCAGTATTTT; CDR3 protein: CASSPRTSGRDTQYF
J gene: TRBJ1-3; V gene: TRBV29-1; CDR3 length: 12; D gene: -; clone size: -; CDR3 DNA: TGCAGCGTTCGCGGCTCTGGAAACACCATATATTTT; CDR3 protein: CSVRGSGNTIYF
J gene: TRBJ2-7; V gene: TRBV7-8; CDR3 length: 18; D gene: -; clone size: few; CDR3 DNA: TGTGCCAGCAGCTTAGAAGGGGGCGGGAGCCCCTCCAGCTACGAGCAGTACTTC; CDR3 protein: CASSLEGGGSPSSYEQYF
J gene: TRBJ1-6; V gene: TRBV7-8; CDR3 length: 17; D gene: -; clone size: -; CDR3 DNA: TGTGCCAGCGGCCCTGGGCCGCTGAGCTCCTATAATTCACCCCTCCACTTT; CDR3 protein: CASGPGPLSSYNSPLHF